This TCR beta chain was recorded in a study of beta chain features in type 1 diabetes. Notes on the study in general: Within the patient group, naive, central memory and Treg TCRB repertoires appeared more similar to each other than within healthy donors.

The investigators reverse transcribed all of the isolated RNA, so they sequenced expressed TCRB transcripts. Some clones are missing from TCRdb's copy, which holds only in-frame ones; the method was immunoSEQ multiplex PCR. The sample holds some 180,000 clones; approximately 13% are singletons and the top ten take 0.62%. Blood was drawn once from each donor into heparinised tubes. The draws averaged about 0.12 L. A few counts support this clone. What it binds is unknown. Germline V gene sequence: CDR1 SGHDT, CDR2 YYEEEE. Trimming took 4 bases from V and 5 from J, leaving 13 bases between them. CDR3 size: 14 residues.

This chain uses TRBV5-6 with TRBJ2-1, with D possibly matching TRBD2 (6 bases). The sequence came from a woman aged 18-29 years in good health. The sample taken for sequencing was central memory CD4+ T cells from blood. The CDR3 region has the DNA TGTGCCAGCAGCGAGGGACTGGAAGACAATGAGCAGTTCTTC. Translating gives CASSEGLEDNEQFF.